This TCR beta chain came from a study of shared clonotypes between healthy human individuals. For the study at large: Sampling drew on donors who were two women and a few men aged 18 to 49.

Loaded into unsorted PBMC replicate PCRs was about 330 ng DNA, tens of thousands of T cell genomes. Using ten immunoSEQ deep assay plates, investigators sequenced unsorted PBMC DNA. Original processing methods: Filtering differed because ImmunoSEQ produced junction-only sequences that carried no quality scores. Repertoires were generated with immunoSEQ multiplex PCR, while TCRdb's copy carries only in-frame clones and drops some. For V, J and clone size, that table is used; D and trimming come from the DNA. The profile shows about 490,000 clones, 60% to 80% of them singletons. Germline CDR1 is SEHNR and CDR2 is FQNEAQ (reference sequence). This CDR3 contains 9 residues. Trimming stripped 8 bases from V and 9 bases from J, with 5 bases between.

The receptor was derived from a woman aged 40 to 50 in good health. Some clones in this sample may be carry-over from other donors' samples. The chain couples TRBV7-9 to TRBJ1-5; D is unclear. Sequenced sample: PBMCs. The CDR3 nucleotides read TGTGCCAGCTGGCCGCCCCAGCATTTT. Translation gives CASWPPQHF.